The clone carrying this T cell receptor (beta chain) was found a few times. Its antigen is still unknown. Method: immunoSEQ multiplex PCR; TCRdb's copy keeps in-frame clones and lacks some. The data show tens of thousands of clones, roughly 87% seen once. This sample is part of a study of T cell responses to AZD1222 COVID-19 vaccine. Study conclusions and caveats: Possibly, clonal diversity was underestimated; donors were largely white British and included more females. Just six people given AZD1222 tested seropositive at baseline. Repertoire sampling was restricted to post-peak T cell response timepoints. Spike as a whole was targeted by vaccine-associated CD4 TCRs, dominant at 160-218 and 743-854.

This CDR3 is 14 amino acids long. Trimming cost V 6 bases and J 8 bases; bases outside gene matches: 7. CDR1 and CDR2 from the germline V gene are WSHSY and SAAADI. The rearrangement uses TRBV10-2 and TRBJ1-1; 12 nucleotides align to TRBD1. This TCR was sampled from an adult who received the AZD1222 COVID-19 vaccine. The sample in question was peripheral blood, obtained 28 days after the second AZD1222 dose. The CDR3 DNA is TGCGCCAGCAGGGATCCGGGACAGGGGGCAGAAGCTTTCTTT. As protein: CASRDPGQGAEAFF.